This is a list of T cell receptor beta chains from one sample in a study of blood T cell repertoires in COVID-19. Assay used: immunoSEQ multiplex PCR; TCRdb lists only in-frame clones, some missing. The top ten clones hold under 5.5% of a sample with roughly 300,000 clones, 70% to 90% of them seen once. Specimen: PBMCs or T cells enriched from blood (not recorded which). These receptors came from a woman aged 30 to 39 who had recovered from COVID-19. CDR3s include the opening cysteine and the closing phenylalanine or tryptophan. D genes are given only for firm matches. Not every row has a clone size; where given, it reads once, few, many or a size class.

>.|.|TRBJ2-1|TRBV19
TGTGCCAGTAGTATAAGGGCGGGGGCCGCGAATGAGCAGTTCTTC
CASSIRAGAANEQFF
>.|.|TRBJ1-2|TRBV4-3
TGCGCCAGCAGCCAAAAGGGCCCAGGGCGGTCTGGCTATGGCTACACCTTC
CASSQKGPGRSGYGYTF
>TRBD2|few|TRBJ2-7|TRBV5-1
TGCGCCAGCAGCTTGGATAGCGGGATCTACGAGCAGTACTTC
CASSLDSGIYEQYF
>.|.|TRBJ2-3|TRBV2
TGTGCCAGCAAGAAGGCCGGGGCAGATACGCAGTATTTT
CASKKAGADTQYF
>TRBD1|.|TRBJ1-5|TRBV5-1
TGCGCCAGCAGCTTAACACCGACAGGGGATAGCAATCAGCCCCAGCATTTT
CASSLTPTGDSNQPQHF
>TRBD1|.|TRBJ1-5|TRBV7-9
TGTGCCAGCAGCTTAGCGGGGCTAGGGACAGGGACTAATCAGCCCCAGCATTTT
CASSLAGLGTGTNQPQHF
>TRBD1|.|TRBJ2-2|TRBV6-1
TGTGCCAGCAGTGATAACAGGGGGCGCGATCATACCGGGGAGCTGTTTTTT
CASSDNRGRDHTGELFF
>TRBD2|.|TRBJ2-5|TRBV10-1
TGCGCCAGCAGTACCGGGACTAGCGGGAGGTACCAAGAGACCCAGTACTTC
CASSTGTSGRYQETQYF
>.|.|TRBJ1-2|TRBV5-1
TGCGCCAGCAGCTTGGACCCGTCGGTTGGCTACACCTTC
CASSLDPSVGYTF
>.|.|TRBJ2-5|TRBV21-1
TGTGCCAGCAGCCGACGGGCAGGGGGTAGAGAGACCCAGTACTTC
CASSRRAGGRETQYF
>.|.|TRBJ1-4|TRBV5-1
TGCGCCAGCAGCTTGGCACTTGCAACTAATGAAAAACTGTTTTTT
CASSLALATNEKLFF
>.|.|TRBJ1-1|TRBV5-1
TGCGCCAGCAGCTCGTACAGGGAGACAGGCACTGAAGCTTTCTTT
CASSSYRETGTEAFF
>TRBD2|.|TRBJ2-3|TRBV3-1/TRBV3-2
TGTGCCAGCAGCCTTCGATGGGGCGGGGGGGCCGATACGCAGTATTTT
CASSLRWGGGADTQYF
>.|.|TRBJ1-1|TRBV4-1
TGCGCCAGCAGCCTAGGACCGGAGGAAATCACTGAAGCTTTCTTT
CASSLGPEEITEAFF
>.|.|TRBJ1-4|TRBV18
TGTGCCAGCTCACCAACGTCAGCCCCGCGGGGGGAAAAACTGTTTTTT
CASSPTSAPRGEKLFF
>TRBD2|.|TRBJ2-1|TRBV27
TGTGCCAGCAGTTTAGAGGGGACTAGCGGTTACAATGAGCAGTTCTTC
CASSLEGTSGYNEQFF
>.|.|TRBJ2-5|TRBV5-1
TGCGCCAGCAGCGCCGCCGGTATCAGGGCCCAGTACTTC
CASSAAGIRAQYF
>.|.|TRBJ2-7|TRBV4-3
TGCGCCAGCAGCCAAGATCGAGACAGGGAGCAGTACTTC
CASSQDRDREQYF
>.|.|TRBJ2-7|TRBV7-9
TGTGCCAGCAGCTTGAGGGGGGGCCCCTACGAGCAGTACTTC
CASSLRGGPYEQYF
>TRBD2|.|TRBJ2-1|TRBV27
TGTGCCAGCAGTTTCTTGTCGAGCGGGGGTTACAATGAGCAGTTCTTC
CASSFLSSGGYNEQFF
>.|.|TRBJ1-4|TRBV1
TGCACCAGATGGGGCCGCCAGGTAAAGAATGAAAAACTGTTTTTT
CTRWGRQVKNEKLFF
>TRBD1|.|TRBJ1-6|TRBV27
TGTGCCAGCAGTGTAACAGGGGGTTCACCCCTCCACTTT
CASSVTGGSPLHF
>.|.|TRBJ1-1|TRBV18
TGTGCCAGCTCACCTCTGGACAAAGCGAACACTGAAGCTTTCTTT
CASSPLDKANTEAFF
>.|.|TRBJ2-7|TRBV19
TGTGCCAGTAGTCCGGGGAGCTCCTACGAGCAGTACTTC
CASSPGSSYEQYF
>.|.|TRBJ1-5|TRBV6-4
TGTGCCAGCAGTGTGGAGGCAGGGGCTCAGCCCCAGCATTTT
CASSVEAGAQPQHF
>.|.|TRBJ2-7|TRBV11-2
TGTGCCAGCAGCTTAGAAAGGGAGGCGTGGGGATCCCACGAGCAGTACTTC
CASSLEREAWGSHEQYF
>TRBD1|once|TRBJ1-2|TRBV7-9
TGTGCCAGCAGCCGGACAGGGTTCGGCTATGGCTACACCTTC
CASSRTGFGYGYTF
>TRBD2|once|TRBJ2-3|TRBV11-2
TGTGCCAGCAGCTTACGGGGGGTAGGCACAGATACGCAGTATTTT
CASSLRGVGTDTQYF
>TRBD1|.|TRBJ1-1|TRBV7-2
TGTGCCAGCAGCTCTGGGACAGAATATCTAACTGAAGCTTTCTTT
CASSSGTEYLTEAFF
>.|few|TRBJ2-7|TRBV15
TGTGCCACCAGCAGAGCGCGGGTAGGAGGCGAGCAGTACTTC
CATSRARVGGEQYF
>TRBD1|few|TRBJ1-5|TRBV15
TGTGCCACCAGAGCCGGGGGGACAGGGATCTATAGCAATCAGCCCCAGCATTTT
CATRAGGTGIYSNQPQHF
>.|.|TRBJ2-1|TRBV7-2
TGTGCCAGCAGCTTCGGGGGGCTGGTTTACAATGAGCAGTTCTTC
CASSFGGLVYNEQFF
>TRBD2|.|TRBJ2-5|TRBV7-9
TGTGCCAGCAGCTGGGGGACTAGCGATCGAGAGACCCAGTACTTC
CASSWGTSDRETQYF
>TRBD2|.|TRBJ2-3|TRBV5-1
TGCGCCAGCAGCTTTTGGGCGGGGGGCCGGGCAGATACGCAGTATTTT
CASSFWAGGRADTQYF
>TRBD1|.|TRBJ1-3|TRBV2
TGTGCCAGCAGTGTTTTCCAGGGGGTAGACACCATATATTTT
CASSVFQGVDTIYF
>.|.|TRBJ2-2|TRBV5-1
TGCGCCAGCAGCTTGTTAGCTTCGAACACCGGGGAGCTGTTTTTT
CASSLLASNTGELFF
>TRBD2|.|TRBJ2-7|TRBV18
TGTGCCAGCTCTCCTCTGCCGACTAGCGGCTCCTACGAGCAGTACTTC
CASSPLPTSGSYEQYF
>TRBD1|.|TRBJ1-1|TRBV5-1
TGCGCCAGCAGTCCGACAGGGGAGGACACTGAAGCTTTCTTT
CASSPTGEDTEAFF
>.|once|TRBJ2-5|TRBV6-1
TGTGCCAGCAGTGAGTTTCAGGGTAGAATTGAGACCCAGTACTTC
CASSEFQGRIETQYF
>TRBD1|.|TRBJ2-1|TRBV5-1
TGCGCCAGCAGACTACAGGGGGCCCTCGATGAGCAGTTCTTC
CASRLQGALDEQFF
>.|.|TRBJ1-2|TRBV7-9
TGTGCCAGCAGCTTAGGACCGGATGCGGGCCTTGGCTACACCTTC
CASSLGPDAGLGYTF
>TRBD2|.|TRBJ2-3|TRBV29-1
TGCAGCGTGAGTGAGGGACTAGCGAGCACAGATACGCAGTATTTT
CSVSEGLASTDTQYF
>.|.|TRBJ1-1|TRBV5-4
TGTGCCAGCAGCATTAGCTACGGAGGTGAAAACACTGAAGCTTTCTTT
CASSISYGGENTEAFF